This T cell receptor beta chain came from a study of T cells in Graves' hyperthyroidism and ophthalmopathy. General study results and limits: The model anticipated ophthalmopathy a median approximately 6.6 months pre-onset.

This clonotype was observed a few times. Antigen specificity is unknown. A much larger clone lies one base from this, so it may be a read error. The CDR3 is made up of 12 amino acids. Germline V lookup: CDR1 SNHLY, CDR2 FYNNEI. Trimming removed 3 bases at V and 5 bases at J, with 7 bases between. Template material for amplifying TCR beta CDR3 regions consisted of RNA transcripts. The HTBI set primed first-round TCR CDR3 RT-PCR. TCRdb passed the multiplex PCR reads through MiXCR, listing each CDR3 protein once. The sample shows roughly 200,000 distinct CDR3 sequences, 18% of them seen only once. Across 18 months, stable Graves' hyperthyroidism was marked by no progression to ophthalmopathy. A roughly 10 ml volume of fresh peripheral blood provided the PBMCs.

The sample consisted of blood. The TCR originated in a middle-aged man with Graves' hyperthyroidism. The chain has TRBV2 and TRBJ2-5; perhaps TRBD2 as D (5 bases). CDR3 nucleotide sequence: TGTGCCAGCAGTGATGGGAGTGAGACCCAGTACTTC. This gives the protein CASSDGSETQYF.